This TCR beta chain was observed in a study of shared T cell receptors in the human thymus. The CDR3 runs to 16 residues. Germline V CDR1 and CDR2: MNHEY, SMNVEV (reference sequence). V was cut by 2 bases and J by 4 bases, with 15 bases left in between. Clones were read by immunoSEQ multiplex PCR, and TCRdb kept only the in-frame ones, dropping some. The table lists approximately 730,000 clones, 70% to 90% of them singletons. The same data also went into a second study, on human thymus T cells. That report adds: It was healthy Finnish infants having corrective surgery for congenital heart defects who were the donors. Corrective heart surgery yielded the resections from which the thymus tissue came. As related research reported, thymic repertoires overlapped highly among unrelated individuals.

The rearrangement uses TRBV27 and TRBJ2-1; possible D gene TRBD2, 7 bases. Sequenced: thymocytes. This TCR derives from a girl under two years old with a congenital heart defect. The CDR3 DNA sequence: TGTGCCAGCAGTTTAGCGGGCGGGGGCCCTTACAATGAGCAGTTCTTC. Translation gives CASSLAGGGPYNEQFF.